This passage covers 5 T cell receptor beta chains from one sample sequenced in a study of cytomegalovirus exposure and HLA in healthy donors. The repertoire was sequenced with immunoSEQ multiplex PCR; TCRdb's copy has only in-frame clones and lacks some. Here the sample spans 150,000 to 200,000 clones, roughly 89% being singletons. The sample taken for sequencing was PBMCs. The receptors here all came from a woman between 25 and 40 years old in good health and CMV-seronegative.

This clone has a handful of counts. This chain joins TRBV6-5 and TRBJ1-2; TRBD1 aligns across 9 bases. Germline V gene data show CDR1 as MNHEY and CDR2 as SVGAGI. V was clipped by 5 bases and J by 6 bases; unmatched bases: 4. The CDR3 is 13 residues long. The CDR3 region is CASSQTGGDGYTF. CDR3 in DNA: TGTGCCAGCAGTCAAACAGGGGGCGATGGCTACACCTTC.

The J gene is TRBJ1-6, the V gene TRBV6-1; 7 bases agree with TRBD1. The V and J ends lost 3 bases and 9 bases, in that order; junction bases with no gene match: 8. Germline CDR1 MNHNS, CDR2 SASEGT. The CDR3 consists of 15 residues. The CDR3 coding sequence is TGTGCCAGCAGTGATCTCTGGACAGGTGTTTCACCCCTCCACTTT. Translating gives CASSDLWTGVSPLHF.

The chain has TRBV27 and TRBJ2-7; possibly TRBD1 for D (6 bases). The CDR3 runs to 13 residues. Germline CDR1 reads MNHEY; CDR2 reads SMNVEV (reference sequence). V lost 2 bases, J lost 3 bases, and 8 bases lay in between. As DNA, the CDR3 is TGTGCCAGCAGTTTACAGGGGAACTACGAGCAGTACTTC. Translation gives CASSLQGNYEQYF.

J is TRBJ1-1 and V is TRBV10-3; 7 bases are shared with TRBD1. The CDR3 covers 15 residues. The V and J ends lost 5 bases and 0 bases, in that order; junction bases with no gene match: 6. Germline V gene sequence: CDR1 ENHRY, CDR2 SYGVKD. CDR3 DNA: TGTGCCATCAGTCAGGCGGGACAGATGAACACTGAAGCTTTCTTT. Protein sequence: CAISQAGQMNTEAFF.

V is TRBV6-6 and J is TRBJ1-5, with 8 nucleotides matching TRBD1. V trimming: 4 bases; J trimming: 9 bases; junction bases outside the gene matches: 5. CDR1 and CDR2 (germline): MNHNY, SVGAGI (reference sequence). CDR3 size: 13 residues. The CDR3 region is CASSSTGGWPQHF. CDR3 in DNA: TGTGCCAGCAGTTCAACAGGGGGTTGGCCCCAGCATTTT.